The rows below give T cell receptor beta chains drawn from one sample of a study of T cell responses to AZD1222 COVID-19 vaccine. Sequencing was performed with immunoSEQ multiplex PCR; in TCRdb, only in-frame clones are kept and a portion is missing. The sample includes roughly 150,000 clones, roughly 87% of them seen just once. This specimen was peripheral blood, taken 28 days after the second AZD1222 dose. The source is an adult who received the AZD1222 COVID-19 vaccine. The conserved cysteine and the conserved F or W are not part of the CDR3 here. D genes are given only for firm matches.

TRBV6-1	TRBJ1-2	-	ASSERGGRRGYT
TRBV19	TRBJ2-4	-	ASSIDSGGVKNIQY
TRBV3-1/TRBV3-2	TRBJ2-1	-	ASSQGGRRGPKQF
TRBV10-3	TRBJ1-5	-	AISASESNQPQH
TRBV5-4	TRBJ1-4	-	ASSLTGQGSATNEKLF
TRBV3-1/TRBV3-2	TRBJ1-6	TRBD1	ASSHDRDYNSPLH
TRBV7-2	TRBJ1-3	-	ASSSGTSGNTIY
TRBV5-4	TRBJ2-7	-	ASSYNSYEQY
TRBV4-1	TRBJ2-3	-	ASSQVGAGVH
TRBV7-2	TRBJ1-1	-	ASSLAPPGRNTEAF
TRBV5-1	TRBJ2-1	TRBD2	ASRLAGGMAYNEQF
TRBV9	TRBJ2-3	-	ASSARSEGDTQY
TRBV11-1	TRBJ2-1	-	ASSLGQYNEQF
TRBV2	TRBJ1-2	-	ASPQGSNYGYT
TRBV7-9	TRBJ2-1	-	ASSSTGGEQF
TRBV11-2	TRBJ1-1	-	ASSPRAGNTEAF
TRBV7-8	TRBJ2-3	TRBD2	ASSLGTSGATDTQY
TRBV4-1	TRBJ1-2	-	ASSQVRSNGYT
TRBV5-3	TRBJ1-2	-	ARSTPRGSTYGYT
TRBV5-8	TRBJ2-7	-	ASSVTGGRYEQY